The T cell receptor beta chain described here comes from a study of blood T cells in healthy people across ages. Study summary: Every two T cells gave about one barcoded beta molecule via template switching.

Next came a second PCR, run for roughly 7 to 12 cycles, which used a sample-barcoded 5' primer along with a J-beta primer mix. Carrying 12 random nucleotides, a template-switch adaptor labeled each individual cDNA molecule. Each CDR3 protein gets one entry after TCRdb re-called the 5' RACE reads with MiXCR. The sample lists about 1.4 million distinct CDR3 sequences; approximately 63% were seen once. This clonotype has more than one count but fewer than ten. Its antigen is not known. Healthy Caucasian individuals from Russia aged about 6 to 90 served as donors. Study conclusions and caveats: No one knew whether donors had CMV, which possibly confounded expanded clonotype changes.

This TCR derives from a man aged 18-30 years in good health. The sequenced sample was blood.

The CDR3 DNA follows: TGCGCCAGCAGTCTTACAGGGGGCTCCTACAATGAGCAGTACTTC. Its translation: CASSLTGGSYNEQYF. This chain joins TRBV5-1 and TRBJ2-1; the match to TRBD1 covers 9 bases. Judging by the DNA end, TRBJ2-7 fits better; the J call may be wrong. This CDR3 comprises 15 residues. Germline V CDR1 and CDR2: SGHRS, YFSETQ.